This is a list of T cell receptor beta chains from one sample in a study of T cell responses to AZD1222 COVID-19 vaccine. The assay was immunoSEQ multiplex PCR, and TCRdb's table has in-frame clones only and misses some. Of fewer than 70,000 clones listed, about four fifths are singletons. The sample here was peripheral blood, taken 28 days after the second AZD1222 dose. These receptors were obtained from an adult who received the AZD1222 COVID-19 vaccine. CDR3s include the opening cysteine and the closing phenylalanine or tryptophan. The order of the fields is J gene, D gene, V gene, clone size, CDR3 protein, CDR3 DNA. D genes are given only for firm matches. Clone size is given for some rows only: seen once, a few or many times, or a class if the clone is expanded.

J: TRBJ1-1; D: TRBD1; V: TRBV7-7; size: NA; CDR3: CASSLQGGTEAFF; DNA: TGTGCTAGCAGCTTACAGGGGGGCACTGAAGCTTTCTTT
J: TRBJ2-1; D: TRBD1; V: TRBV2; size: once; CDR3: CASRIRQGANEQFF; DNA: TGTGCCAGCAGGATACGACAGGGGGCCAATGAGCAGTTCTTC
J: TRBJ2-7; D: TRBD1; V: TRBV7-9; size: NA; CDR3: CASSFHGGGTGAEQYF; DNA: TGTGCCAGCAGCTTTCACGGGGGAGGGACAGGGGCCGAGCAGTACTTC
J: TRBJ1-1; D: TRBD1; V: TRBV18; size: NA; CDR3: CASWTGGVFPEAFF; DNA: TGTGCCAGCTGGACAGGGGGCGTGTTCCCTGAAGCTTTCTTT
J: TRBJ2-1; D: NA; V: TRBV4-1; size: NA; CDR3: CASSQGSLAGFYNEQFF; DNA: TGCGCCAGCAGCCAAGGGTCTCTGGCGGGCTTTTACAATGAGCAGTTCTTC
J: TRBJ2-7; D: TRBD1; V: TRBV18; size: NA; CDR3: CASSPGTGGAYEQYF; DNA: TGTGCCAGCTCCCCCGGGACAGGTGGGGCCTACGAGCAGTACTTC
J: TRBJ1-1; D: TRBD1; V: TRBV11-2; size: NA; CDR3: CASSAVGQGVNTEAFF; DNA: TGTGCCAGCAGCGCAGTTGGACAGGGGGTGAACACTGAAGCTTTCTTT
J: TRBJ2-7; D: NA; V: TRBV10-2; size: NA; CDR3: CASSESNKEQYF; DNA: TGCGCCAGCAGTGAGTCGAACAAGGAGCAGTACTTC
J: TRBJ1-5; D: NA; V: TRBV10-2; size: NA; CDR3: CASRVDRNQPQHF; DNA: TGCGCCAGCAGGGTTGACCGCAATCAGCCCCAGCATTTT
J: TRBJ1-5; D: NA; V: TRBV19; size: NA; CDR3: CASGLGLNQPQHF; DNA: TGTGCCAGTGGGTTGGGTCTGAATCAGCCCCAGCATTTT
J: TRBJ2-7; D: TRBD1; V: TRBV20-1; size: NA; CDR3: CSALGQDEQYF; DNA: TGCAGTGCCCTTGGACAGGACGAGCAGTACTTC
J: TRBJ2-4; D: NA; V: TRBV25-1; size: NA; CDR3: CASSGQANIQYF; DNA: TGTGCCAGCAGTGGACAGGCAAACATTCAGTACTTC
J: TRBJ1-2; D: TRBD1; V: TRBV29-1; size: NA; CDR3: CSAPGQGDYGYTF; DNA: TGCAGCGCCCCGGGACAGGGAGACTATGGCTACACCTTC
J: TRBJ1-4; D: TRBD1; V: TRBV5-6; size: NA; CDR3: CASSSYRGAYEKLFF; DNA: TGTGCCAGCAGCTCTTACAGGGGGGCCTATGAAAAACTGTTTTTT
J: TRBJ2-3; D: TRBD2; V: TRBV7-6; size: NA; CDR3: CASSLSLFRGGNSTDTQYF; DNA: TGTGCCAGCAGCTTATCCTTATTTCGGGGGGGTAATAGCACAGATACGCAGTATTTT
J: TRBJ2-1; D: NA; V: TRBV27; size: NA; CDR3: CASSSYGTRNEQFF; DNA: TGTGCCAGCAGTTCCTACGGGACCCGCAATGAGCAGTTCTTC
J: TRBJ2-1; D: TRBD2; V: TRBV2; size: NA; CDR3: CASSPSGAIVYNEQFF; DNA: TGTGCCAGCAGTCCTAGCGGTGCAATAGTCTACAATGAGCAGTTCTTC
J: TRBJ2-2; D: NA; V: TRBV19; size: NA; CDR3: CASSRRSNTGELFF; DNA: TGTGCCAGTAGCCGACGGAGTAACACCGGGGAGCTGTTTTTT
J: TRBJ2-2; D: NA; V: TRBV7-2; size: NA; CDR3: CASSRTVGELFF; DNA: TGTGCCAGCAGTCGGACGGTCGGGGAGCTGTTTTTT
J: TRBJ2-7; D: TRBD1; V: TRBV27; size: few; CDR3: CASSLSYPPGQGSHEQYF; DNA: TGTGCCAGCAGTTTATCCTACCCTCCGGGACAGGGGTCTCACGAGCAGTACTTC
J: TRBJ1-2; D: TRBD1; V: TRBV7-9; size: NA; CDR3: CASSLSQGNYGYTF; DNA: TGTGCCAGCAGCTTATCACAGGGGAACTATGGCTACACCTTC
J: TRBJ2-3; D: NA; V: TRBV5-6; size: NA; CDR3: CASRPRLQSSTDTQYF; DNA: TGTGCCAGCAGGCCCCGTCTACAATCTAGCACAGATACGCAGTATTTT
J: TRBJ1-3; D: NA; V: TRBV19; size: NA; CDR3: CASSIGDGSGNTIYF; DNA: TGTGCCAGTAGTATAGGGGATGGCTCTGGAAACACCATATATTTT
J: TRBJ1-2; D: TRBD1; V: TRBV10-3; size: NA; CDR3: CAIQPTRTGDNYGYTF; DNA: TGTGCCATCCAACCCACCAGGACAGGGGATAACTATGGCTACACCTTC
J: TRBJ2-5; D: TRBD1; V: TRBV5-5; size: NA; CDR3: CASSLAIQGRETQYF; DNA: TGTGCCAGCAGCTTGGCCATACAGGGGAGAGAGACCCAGTACTTC
J: TRBJ2-3; D: NA; V: TRBV19; size: few; CDR3: CASSIRFTQYF; DNA: TGTGCCAGTAGCATACGGTTTACGCAGTATTTT
J: TRBJ2-7; D: NA; V: TRBV5-1; size: NA; CDR3: CASSLAQGRYEQYF; DNA: TGCGCCAGCAGCTTGGCTCAGGGACGCTACGAGCAGTACTTC
J: TRBJ1-6; D: NA; V: TRBV6-5; size: NA; CDR3: CASSYINSPLHF; DNA: TGTGCCAGCAGTTACATTAACTCACCCCTCCACTTT
J: TRBJ1-2; D: NA; V: TRBV5-4; size: NA; CDR3: CASRGGITPLDYGYTF; DNA: TGTGCCAGCAGAGGAGGGATAACCCCATTGGACTATGGCTACACCTTC
J: TRBJ2-3; D: NA; V: TRBV5-1; size: NA; CDR3: CASSQGRPTDTQYF; DNA: TGCGCCAGCAGCCAAGGACGACCCACAGATACGCAGTATTTT
J: TRBJ2-7; D: TRBD2; V: TRBV20-1; size: NA; CDR3: CRAPSGGVMYF; DNA: TGCAGGGCACCTAGCGGGGGTGTCATGTACTTC
J: TRBJ1-1; D: TRBD1; V: TRBV7-6; size: NA; CDR3: CASSLALTGLNTEAFF; DNA: TGTGCCAGCAGCTTAGCGTTGACAGGGCTGAACACTGAAGCTTTCTTT
J: TRBJ1-6; D: NA; V: TRBV10-3; size: NA; CDR3: CAISKINSPLHF; DNA: TGTGCCATCAGTAAAATTAATTCACCCCTCCACTTT
J: TRBJ2-1; D: TRBD1; V: TRBV5-1; size: NA; CDR3: CASSLWAFTGGQYNEQFF; DNA: TGCGCCAGCAGCTTGTGGGCCTTTACAGGGGGACAATACAATGAGCAGTTCTTC
J: TRBJ1-2; D: TRBD1; V: TRBV6-5; size: NA; CDR3: CATEVGQITNYGYTF; DNA: TGTGCCACCGAAGTGGGACAGATTACTAACTATGGCTACACCTTC
J: TRBJ1-1; D: NA; V: TRBV13; size: NA; CDR3: CASSPETGSMNTEAFF; DNA: TGTGCCAGCAGCCCCGAGACAGGATCCATGAACACTGAAGCTTTCTTT
J: TRBJ2-7; D: TRBD1; V: TRBV28; size: NA; CDR3: CASSETGQYEQYF; DNA: TGTGCCAGCAGTGAGACAGGGCAGTACGAGCAGTACTTC
J: TRBJ2-3; D: TRBD1; V: TRBV27; size: NA; CDR3: CASRAGQETQYF; DNA: TGTGCCAGCAGGGCAGGACAGGAGACGCAGTATTTT
J: TRBJ2-7; D: NA; V: TRBV18; size: NA; CDR3: CASSPVGSYEQYF; DNA: TGTGCCAGCTCACCTGTAGGTTCCTACGAGCAGTACTTC
J: TRBJ1-6; D: TRBD1; V: TRBV6-6; size: NA; CDR3: CASSYSNRGALHF; DNA: TGTGCCAGCAGTTACTCGAACAGGGGAGCCCTCCACTTT
J: TRBJ1-3; D: NA; V: TRBV18; size: NA; CDR3: CASSPGPGNGNTIYF; DNA: TGTGCCAGCTCACCAGGCCCGGGGAACGGAAACACCATATATTTT
J: TRBJ2-7; D: NA; V: TRBV9; size: NA; CDR3: CASSLMVDYEQYF; DNA: TGTGCCAGCAGCTTAATGGTCGACTACGAGCAGTACTTC
J: TRBJ2-7; D: NA; V: TRBV7-9; size: NA; CDR3: CASSGGGEQYF; DNA: TGTGCCAGCAGCGGAGGGGGCGAGCAGTACTTC
J: TRBJ2-5; D: NA; V: TRBV27; size: NA; CDR3: CASSFWQGLDQETQYF; DNA: TGTGCCAGCAGTTTCTGGCAGGGTTTGGACCAAGAGACCCAGTACTTC